The clone carrying this T cell receptor beta chain was counted at least ten times. This specimen belongs to a study of blood T cell repertoires in COVID-19. In the study overall: The analysed material was cDNA or gDNA that came from T cells, B-cell-depleted T cells, or PBMCs.

The CDR3 runs to 19 residues. Germline V gene sequence: CDR1 LNHDA, CDR2 SQIVND (reference sequence). The V end lost 4 bases, the J end lost 0 bases, and 24 bases lay between the germline ends. Two negative PCRs, clearance, or symptom resolution were required of recovered Cohort 3 donors. Assay: immunoSEQ multiplex PCR; the TCRdb copy retains only in-frame clones and omits some. The table has 230,000 or so clones, around 89% seen once. Source material: PBMCs or T cells enriched from blood (not recorded which). The chain links TRBV19 to TRBJ1-2, with TRBD1 as a possible D gene (6 bases). The receptor's source is a woman aged 25 to 39 who had recovered from COVID-19. CDR3 residues: CASSSPKNRDTTSNYGYTF. For the CDR3, the DNA is TGTGCCAGTAGTAGTCCCAAGAACAGGGACACAACTTCTAACTATGGCTACACCTTC.